This T cell receptor (beta chain) was recovered during a study of cytomegalovirus exposure and HLA in healthy donors. This CDR3 spans 14 amino acids. CDR1 is SEHNR and CDR2 is FQNEAQ in the germline V gene (reference sequence). In the PCR, 60 Vbeta and 13 Jbeta primers were used. Measured with immunoSEQ multiplex PCR; TCRdb has only the in-frame clones, and not every one. There are about 120,000 clones in the sample; less than 80% occur only once, and 3% to 3.5% lies in the top ten. General study results and limits: Differences between HLA loci emerged in a later analysis of TCR association rates, with DRB1 most and HLA-C fewest. Later analysis suggested most CMV-associated TCR beta chains were HLA-restricted. Generally TCR sequences proved uncommon, though certain public TCRs appeared in numerous donors.

Turning to this clone: Antigen: not known. At one of its ends the junction is not consistent with the germline gene, which may arise from a read error.

Specimen: PBMCs. This sequence originates from a woman aged 45-59 years in good health and CMV-seronegative. The V gene is TRBV7-9, the J gene TRBJ1-2, with 7 bases fitting TRBD1. Here the CDR3 DNA reads TGTTCCAGCGTATACATAGGGACAGACTATGGCTACACCTTC. Translation gives CSSVYIGTDYGYTF.